The 26 T cell receptor beta chains presented below share a single source sample, sequenced in a study of cytotoxic CD8 clonotypes in ibrutinib-treated CLL. Here immunoSEQ multiplex PCR was the method, and the copy in TCRdb shows in-frame clones only, minus some. The sample holds tens of thousands of clones; approximately 67% are singletons and the top ten take 45% to 60%. The specimen was PBMCs, collected at disease progression, from a patient treated with ibrutinib. The receptors stem from a human donor with chronic lymphocytic leukemia.

The CDR3 DNA reads TGTGCCACCAGCAGCCTCCAGGCAGCCACCTATGGCTACACCTTC. This translates into CATSSLQAATYGYTF. The rearrangement links TRBV15 to TRBJ1-2; no definite D call. The V and J ends lost 3 bases and 4 bases respectively, with 15 bases between them. CDR3 length: 15 amino acids. Germline loops: CDR1 LNHNV, CDR2 YYDKDF (reference sequence).

The CDR3: CAARTRGPLRTGELFF. DNA of the CDR3: TGCGCCGCCCGTACGAGGGGGCCCCTTCGCACCGGGGAGCTGTTTTTT. The chain employs TRBV23-1 and TRBJ2-2; TRBD1 agrees at 7 bases. TRBV23-1 is an ORF, and what it does is uncertain. The CDR3 is made up of 16 amino acids. Trimming removed 11 bases from V and 4 bases from J; junction bases left unmatched: 16.

This chain joins TRBV7-9 and TRBJ1-2, with TRBD1 as a possible D gene (6 bases). Germline V gene data show CDR1 as SEHNR and CDR2 as FQNEAQ (reference sequence). The V and J ends lost 3 bases and 7 bases respectively, with 18 bases between them. The CDR3 is 15 amino acids. The CDR3 loop is CASSLPPQGQVGYTF. The CDR3, as DNA: TGTGCCAGCAGCTTGCCTCCCCAGGGGCAGGTTGGCTACACCTTC.

The rearrangement joins TRBV7-9 to TRBJ1-4, with 7 bases aligning to TRBD1. Trimming cost V 6 bases and J 6 bases; bases outside gene matches: 7. The CDR3 has 14 residues. Germline loops: CDR1 SEHNR, CDR2 FQNEAQ (reference sequence). CDR3 nucleotide sequence: TGTGCCAGCAGTTCCGGGACAGAACATGAAAAACTGTTTTTT. It codes for CASSSGTEHEKLFF.

V usage is TRBV27 and J usage is TRBJ2-1, with 7 bases lining up with TRBD1. The CDR3 consists of 14 residues. The germline CDR1 and CDR2 sequences are MNHEY and SMNVEV (reference sequence). V lost 5 bases and J lost 2; bases outside the gene matches: 3. DNA of the CDR3: TGTGCCAGCAGTCGACAGGGACCCTACAATGAGCAGTTCTTC. Its translation is CASSRQGPYNEQFF.

The chain couples TRBV5-4 to TRBJ1-4; the match to TRBD1 covers 10 bases. This CDR3 comprises 16 residues. In germline, CDR1 is SGHNT, CDR2 YYREEE (reference sequence). The V gene end was trimmed by 3 bases and the J gene end by 6 bases; junction bases not matched to a gene: 8. The CDR3, as DNA: TGTGCCAGCAGCTCGGACAGGGGGGACGAGGATGAAAAACTGTTTTTT. Residues: CASSSDRGDEDEKLFF.

The gene calls are TRBV5-4 and TRBJ1-1; weak D call: TRBD1 (5 bases). This CDR3 spans 15 amino acids. Germline lookup yields CDR1 SGHNT and CDR2 YYREEE (reference sequence). Trimming took 3 bases from V and 2 from J, leaving 14 bases between them. The CDR3 bases are TGTGCCAGCAGCTCGCCGAGGACACGAAACACTGAAGCTTTCTTT. Its translation: CASSSPRTRNTEAFF. The whole variable domain, remainder taken from reference TRBV5-4 and TRBJ1-1, is ETGVTQSPTHLIKTRGQQVTLRCSSQSGHNTVSWYQQALGQGPQFIFQYYREEENGRGNFPPRFSGLQFPNYSSELNVNALELDDSALYLCASSSPRTRNTEAFFGQGTRLTVV.

This clone is labeled medium-sized. This chain uses TRBV5-6 with TRBJ1-6; D remains unclear. The CDR3 contains 16 residues. Per germline, CDR1 SGHDT and CDR2 YYEEEE. Trimming shortened V by 3 bases and J by 7 bases, and 17 bases separated the two germline ends. In DNA, the CDR3 is TGTGCCAGCAGCTCGGGCCCCGACCCAAGAAATTCACCCCTCCACTTT. It codes for CASSSGPDPRNSPLHF.

The V call is TRBV14, the J call TRBJ1-1, with D perhaps matching TRBD1 (5 bases). Trimming stripped 3 bases from V and 3 bases from J, with 8 bases between. CDR1 and CDR2 from the germline V gene are SGHDN and FVKESK. The CDR3 is 13 amino acids. CDR3 nucleotides: TGTGCCAGCAGCCACCAGGGTTACACTGAAGCTTTCTTT. It is translated as CASSHQGYTEAFF.

This clone has more than one count but fewer than ten. The chain links TRBV2 to TRBJ1-5, with a weak D call TRBD1 (5 bases). The CDR3 runs 13 residues. V was cut by 7 bases and J by 4 bases, with 11 bases left in between. The germline V gene has CDR1 SNHLY and CDR2 FYNNEI. The CDR3 here is CASMGDHNQPQHF. The CDR3 DNA reads TGTGCCAGCATGGGGGACCATAATCAGCCCCAGCATTTT. Combining the CDR3 with reference TRBV2 and TRBJ1-5 gives the whole variable domain EPEVTQTPSHQVTQMGQEVILRCVPISNHLYFYWYRQILGQKVEFLVSFYNNEISEKSEIFDDQFSVERPDGSNFTLKIRSTKLEDSAMYFCASMGDHNQPQHFGDGTRLSIL.

CDR3 DNA: TGTGCCAGCAGCGTACAGAATTCACCCCTCCACTTT. Its protein product is CASSVQNSPLHF. V and J are TRBV9 and TRBJ1-6; D call uncertain. Germline-derived CDR1 and CDR2 are SGDLS and YYNGEE. V lost 1 base, J lost 7 bases, and 3 bases lay in between. The CDR3 has 12 residues.

The rearrangement joins TRBV2 to TRBJ2-3; TRBD2 matches at 9 bases. This CDR3 has 16 amino acids. J gave up 2 bases and V 5 bases, and 8 bases lay outside the gene matches. CDR1 is SNHLY, CDR2 FYNNEI, per germline. CDR3 sequence: CASSSMTSGYTDTQYF. CDR3 sequence (DNA): TGTGCCAGCAGTTCGATGACTAGCGGCTACACAGATACGCAGTATTTT.

This clone has only a few counts. The gene calls are TRBV5-1 and TRBJ2-7; 7 nucleotides align to TRBD1. The germline CDR1 and CDR2 sequences are SGHRS and YFSETQ. The CDR3 is made up of 14 amino acids. V lost 3 bases to trimming and J lost 2 bases; unmatched junction nucleotides: 5. CDR3 nucleotide sequence: TGCGCCAGCAGCTATGACAGGGCGACCTACGAGCAGTACTTC. Protein: CASSYDRATYEQYF. Drawing the rest from reference TRBV5-1 and TRBJ2-7, the complete variable domain is KAGVTQTPRYLIKTRGQQVTLSCSPISGHRSVSWYQQTPGQGLQFLFEYFSETQRNKGNFPGRFSGRQFSNSRSEMNVSTLELGDSALYLCASSYDRATYEQYFGPGTRLTVT.

J is TRBJ1-2 and V is TRBV11-2, with a tentative D call TRBD1 (6 bases). Germline CDR1 is SGHAT and CDR2 is FQNNGV. This CDR3 is built from 16 residues. Trimming pared 1 base from V and 6 bases from J, leaving 18 bases between. CDR3 DNA sequence: TGTGCCAGCAGCTTAGGCCCCGACTGGGGGCGAGATGGCTACACCTTC. This translates into CASSLGPDWGRDGYTF.

This clone was seen a single time. The chain carries TRBV5-1 and TRBJ2-5; perhaps TRBD1 as D (5 bases). The V and J ends lost 2 bases and 3 bases respectively, with 8 bases between them. The CDR3 consists of 13 residues. The germline gives CDR1 SGHRS, CDR2 YFSETQ. The CDR3 reads CASSLEGEETQYF. For the CDR3, the DNA is TGCGCCAGCAGCTTAGAAGGGGAAGAGACCCAGTACTTC.

This clone was recorded a few times. V and J are TRBV4-1 and TRBJ2-1; no clear D. Trimming removed 0 bases from V and 7 bases from J, with 7 bases in between. Germline V gene sequence: CDR1 MGHRA, CDR2 YSYEKL. This CDR3 is built from 13 residues. The CDR3 DNA follows: TGCGCCAGCAGCCAAGACTACGCTAATGAGCAGTTCTTC. It encodes CASSQDYANEQFF.

The V call is TRBV6-1, the J call TRBJ2-7; D unclear. This CDR3 is built from 11 residues. Per the germline V gene, CDR1 is MNHNS and CDR2 is SASEGT. V lost 11 bases and J 3 bases, leaving 11 bases between the germline ends. The CDR3 loop reads CAAGPLYEQYF. In nucleotides, the CDR3 is TGTGCCGCCGGGCCCCTCTACGAGCAGTACTTC.

The V gene is TRBV6-5, the J gene TRBJ2-1; weak D call: TRBD1 (5 bases). The CDR3 has 15 residues. The ends were cut back, 2 bases at V and 0 bases at J, with 8 bases in the middle. The V gene's germline CDR1 is MNHEY and CDR2 SVGAGI. In DNA, the CDR3 is TGTGCCAGCAGTTACGACGACAGCTCCTACAATGAGCAGTTCTTC. It translates to CASSYDDSSYNEQFF.

A few counts support this clone. The chain has TRBV27 and TRBJ1-2; 7 nucleotides align to TRBD1. The length of the CDR3 is 15 residues. V shed 4 bases and J 4 bases; nucleotides not matched to a gene: 9. CDR1 is MNHEY and CDR2 is SMNVEV in the germline V gene (reference sequence). CDR3 in DNA: TGTGCCAGCAGTTCTATCCGGACAGGCTTCTATGGCTACACCTTC. It specifies CASSSIRTGFYGYTF.

The rearrangement links TRBV29-1 to TRBJ1-1; D uncertain. This CDR3 contains 12 residues. Germline V gene lookup returns CDR1 SQVTM and CDR2 ANQGSEA. V was shortened by 6 bases and J by 1 base, with 9 bases between the two germline ends. The CDR3, as DNA: TGCAGCGTCGTCAAGTGGAACACTGAAGCTTTCTTT. It translates to CSVVKWNTEAFF.

The J gene is TRBJ1-1, the V gene TRBV6-5; 7 bases line up with TRBD1. In germline, CDR1 is MNHEY, CDR2 SVGAGI. The J segment lost 4 bases and the V segment lost 0 bases, leaving 2 bases of the junction unmatched. The CDR3 is made up of 14 amino acids. This CDR3 reads CASSYSSGGTEAFF. The CDR3 DNA is TGTGCCAGCAGTTACTCATCAGGGGGCACTGAAGCTTTCTTT.

This clone was seen a single time. The genes are TRBV30 and TRBJ1-5; the match to TRBD1 covers 7 bases. Germline CDR1 is GTSNPN and CDR2 is SVGIG (reference sequence). Unmatched junction bases numbered 13, after V lost 4 bases and J lost 7 bases. CDR3 size: 15 residues. The CDR3 is CAWKLDRIFEQPQHF. The CDR3 coding sequence is TGTGCCTGGAAACTGGACAGGATTTTTGAGCAGCCCCAGCATTTT. Complete variable domain (other parts from reference TRBV30 and TRBJ1-5): SQTIHQWPATLVQPVGSPLSLECTVEGTSNPNLYWYRQAAGRGLQLLFYSVGIGQISSEVPQNLSASRPQDRQFILSSKKLLLSDSGFYLCAWKLDRIFEQPQHFGDGTRLSIL.

The CDR3 region is CATSQETGTTGYTF. The DNA of the CDR3 is TGTGCCACCAGCCAAGAGACCGGGACGACGGGCTACACCTTC. The chain carries TRBV15 and TRBJ1-2, with a possible D match to TRBD1 (5 bases). The V gene lost 5 bases and the J gene lost 8 bases, with 18 bases spanning the gap. In germline, CDR1 is LNHNV, CDR2 YYDKDF (reference sequence). The CDR3 runs to 14 residues.

This clone was counted once. In DNA, the CDR3 is TGTGCCTGGTGGACAGGCCTAGCGAAAAATAATGAGCAGTTCTTC. This encodes CAWWTGLAKNNEQFF. The genes are TRBV30 and TRBJ2-1; the D gene is possibly TRBD1 (7 bases). CDR1 and CDR2 (germline): GTSNPN, SVGIG (reference sequence). This CDR3 region has 15 residues. The germline V and J ends were trimmed by 5 bases and 7 bases, with 21 bases remaining between them.

V usage is TRBV27 and J usage is TRBJ2-1; TRBD1 agrees at 8 bases. The ends lost 3 bases at V and 7 bases at J; junction bases unmatched: 5. Germline lookup yields CDR1 MNHEY and CDR2 SMNVEV (reference sequence). The CDR3 is 14 amino acids. CDR3 nucleotides: TGTGCCAGCAGTTTGGCAGGGGGCATGAATGAGCAGTTCTTC. It is translated as CASSLAGGMNEQFF.

The chain employs TRBV7-9 and TRBJ2-1, with D uncertain. The CDR3 is 18 residues long. Germline V CDR1 and CDR2: SEHNR, FQNEAQ (reference sequence). Between the trimmed V and J ends, which lost 0 bases and 4 bases, there was a span of 19 bases. The CDR3 DNA reads as TGTGCCAGCAGCTTAGCGGGCGGATCCCTCGAAAGATACAATGAGCAGTTCTTC. It codes for CASSLAGGSLERYNEQFF.